This note documents a single T cell receptor (beta chain) sequence. Its antigen is unknown. At the Johns Hopkins FTIC core, DNA taken from cultured CD4+ T cells was sequenced by way of the Oncomine TCR Beta short-read assay. From the PCR reads, TCRdb called clonotypes with MiXCR, one entry per CDR3 protein. The sample includes about 11,000 distinct CDR3 sequences, around 50% of them seen just once. Noted treatment: roughly 10-day PBMC culture with coronavirus spike peptide pools or control peptides (ViraFEST assay). Cells were cultured for nine to eleven days, and then CD4+ T cells were isolated by negative selection. The data were taken from a study of vaccination and CD4 T cells after COVID-19. Study-wide background: With a range of 35 to 161, the median interval from diagnosis to drawing post-COVID samples was approximately 91 days. The authors used overlapping spike peptides from SARS-CoV-2, HCoV-NL63, HCoV-OC43 and HCoV-229E to stimulate cells.

Study-level results: Convalescent patients' median share of reactive clones seen only post-vaccination was about 87%.

Germline CDR1 reads MNHNS; CDR2 reads SASEGT. The ends lost 4 bases at V and 7 bases at J; junction bases unmatched: 6. The CDR3 consists of 13 residues. This clonotype was sampled from a human donor who had recovered from COVID-19. This chain connects TRBV6-1 to TRBJ1-2; 7 bases map to TRBD1. The sample comprised CD4+ T cells from blood, cultured in vitro. The CDR3 loop is CASSVPDRAGYTF. In DNA form, the CDR3 reads TGTGCCAGCAGTGTTCCAGACAGGGCTGGCTACACCTTC.